This TCR beta chain came from a study of early T cells in non-severe SARS-CoV-2 infection. Study details: Chains were not paired, and sequencing was done on bulk RNA from unsorted whole blood. The study's findings and limits: VDJdb matches were skewed toward anti-spike CD8 T cell responses.

There are 14 residues in the CDR3. Germline-derived CDR1 and CDR2 are LGHDT and YNNKEL (reference sequence). The V segment lost 6 bases and the J segment 6 bases; nucleotides outside the gene matches: 10. Attachment of unique molecular identifiers was made to individual cDNA molecules. TCRdb processed the 5' RACE reads anew with MiXCR; each CDR3 protein has one entry. This sample has about 87,000 distinct CDR3 sequences; less than 15% occur once, and the top ten carry 5% to 7%. In its sample, this clonotype was seen many times. The antigen remains undetermined. The sequenced sample was whole blood. The TCR originated in an adult who was a healthcare worker with PCR-confirmed SARS-CoV-2 infection or an uninfected control (not recorded which). The chain is built from TRBV3-1 and TRBJ1-2; 7 bases fit TRBD1. CDR3 nucleotide sequence: TGTGCCAGCAGTTCAAGAGGGGGCTTGGATGGCTACACCTTC. Translating gives CASSSRGGLDGYTF.